The 27 T cell receptor beta chains presented below share a single source sample, sequenced in a study of T cell changes during pregnancy in multiple sclerosis. Produced via immunoSEQ multiplex PCR; TCRdb's table is partial and in-frame only. The table has approximately 88,000 clones, 92% seen once. This material consisted of peripheral blood, taken in the first trimester of pregnancy. The receptor set was obtained from a female donor with multiple sclerosis, enrolled in a pregnancy study.

V and J are TRBV19 and TRBJ2-3; D might be TRBD2 (6 bases). Germline-derived CDR1 and CDR2 are LNHDA and SQIVND (reference sequence). This CDR3 spans 15 amino acids. V lost 6 bases, J lost 1 base, and 14 bases lay in between. CDR3 in amino acids: CASRTLGGGTDTQYF. CDR3 nucleotides: TGTGCCAGTAGGACCCTCGGGGGAGGCACAGATACGCAGTATTTT.

The chain uses TRBV18 and TRBJ2-1; no firm D call. Trimming pared 0 bases from V and 0 bases from J, leaving 9 bases between. This CDR3 comprises 16 residues. Germline CDR1 KGHSH, CDR2 LQKENI. In nucleotides, the CDR3 is TGTGCCAGCTCACCACCCTCGAGGAGCTCCTACAATGAGCAGTTCTTC. It is translated as CASSPPSRSSYNEQFF.

The V call is TRBV6-1, the J call TRBJ2-2; the D is unclear. Germline lookup yields CDR1 MNHNS and CDR2 SASEGT. V was pared by 6 bases and J by 5 bases, with 4 bases between. The length of the CDR3 is 11 residues. The DNA for the CDR3 is TGTGCCAGCAGACGGACCGGGGAGCTGTTTTTT. This translates into CASRRTGELFF.

This sequence joins TRBV10-3 and TRBJ2-2, with TRBD2 matching 9 bases. The CDR3 extends over 17 amino acids. Losses at the gene ends were 8 bases for V and 1 base for J; bases not matched to a gene: 11. Germline assignment: CDR1 ENHRY and CDR2 SYGVKD. The chain's CDR3 is CAIRKAGGSRNTGELFF. The CDR3 DNA sequence: TGTGCCATCCGGAAAGCGGGAGGTTCCCGGAACACCGGGGAGCTGTTTTTT.

The chain has TRBV7-9 and TRBJ1-2; 7 bases agree with TRBD1. J gave up 8 bases and V 7 bases, and 10 bases lay outside the gene matches. The germline gives CDR1 SEHNR, CDR2 FQNEAQ (reference sequence). This CDR3 region has 13 residues. CDR3 DNA sequence: TGTGCCAGCAACCCCACAGGGGCTAGGGGCTACACCTTC. The encoded protein is CASNPTGARGYTF.

The gene calls are TRBV29-1 and TRBJ2-3, with TRBD2 matching over 9 bases. The CDR3 consists of 15 residues. Per the germline V gene, CDR1 is SQVTM and CDR2 is ANQGSEA. Unmatched junction bases numbered 13, after V lost 6 bases and J lost 6 bases. This CDR3 reads CSVRSSGSWGDTQYF. The CDR3 nucleotides read TGCAGCGTGCGGAGTAGCGGGAGTTGGGGGGATACGCAGTATTTT.

V usage is TRBV6-6 and J usage is TRBJ2-2, with 11 bases that match TRBD1. The CDR3 contains 15 residues. CDR1 and CDR2 (germline): MNHNY, SVGAGI (reference sequence). J was trimmed by 4 bases and V by 5 bases; bases with no gene match: 3. The CDR3 DNA sequence: TGTGCCAGCAGTCGGACAGGGGGCAGCACCGGGGAGCTGTTTTTT. The encoded protein is CASSRTGGSTGELFF.

The genes are TRBV28 and TRBJ2-1, with a weak D call TRBD2 (6 bases). Germline loops: CDR1 MDHEN, CDR2 SYDVKM. Trimming pared 9 bases from V and 5 bases from J, leaving 17 bases between. This CDR3 region has 14 residues. This CDR3 is CASRRGSGNNEQFF. Written as DNA, the CDR3 is TGTGCCAGTCGGAGGGGTAGCGGCAACAATGAGCAGTTCTTC.

This chain uses TRBV10-1 with TRBJ2-7, with 7 nucleotides matching TRBD2. Per germline, CDR1 WNHNN and CDR2 SYGVQD (reference sequence). With 10 bases clipped from V and 3 bases from J, the junction kept 9 bases outside the gene matches. This CDR3 has 13 amino acids. CDR3 nucleotides: TGCGCCACGGACACTAGCGCCATCTACGAGCAGTACTTC. This gives the protein CATDTSAIYEQYF.

The rearrangement uses TRBV28 and TRBJ1-1; 9 bases are shared with TRBD1. J was trimmed by 4 bases and V by 7 bases; bases with no gene match: 13. Germline V CDR1 and CDR2: MDHEN, SYDVKM. CDR3 length: 16 residues. CDR3 loop: CASKTQGARRGTEAFF. CDR3 DNA: TGTGCCAGCAAAACACAGGGGGCGAGGAGGGGCACTGAAGCTTTCTTT. The entire variable domain, with the rest obtained from reference TRBV28 and TRBJ1-1, is as follows: DVKVTQSSRYLVKRTGEKVFLECVQDMDHENMFWYRQDPGLGLRLIYFSYDVKMKEKGDIPEGYSVSREKKERFSLILESASTNQTSMYLCASKTQGARRGTEAFFGQGTRLTVV.

The V and J genes are TRBV6-5 and TRBJ2-7; maybe TRBD1 (5 bases). There are 14 residues in the CDR3. Trimming left V 6 bases short and J 0 bases short, with 12 bases between. Looked up from germline, CDR1 is MNHEY and CDR2 is SVGAGI. CDR3 sequence: CASSYTGNSYEQYF. Written as DNA, the CDR3 is TGTGCCAGCAGCTACACAGGCAACTCCTACGAGCAGTACTTC.

The chain carries TRBV28 and TRBJ1-5; 8 nucleotides match TRBD1. Germline loops: CDR1 MDHEN, CDR2 SYDVKM. Losses at the gene ends were 4 bases for V and 1 base for J; bases not matched to a gene: 6. The CDR3 spans 16 residues. CDR3 sequence reads: CASSWSGGWSNQPQHF. CDR3 coding DNA: TGTGCCAGCAGTTGGTCAGGGGGCTGGAGCAATCAGCCCCAGCATTTT. The full variable domain, completed using reference TRBV28 and TRBJ1-5, is DVKVTQSSRYLVKRTGEKVFLECVQDMDHENMFWYRQDPGLGLRLIYFSYDVKMKEKGDIPEGYSVSREKKERFSLILESASTNQTSMYLCASSWSGGWSNQPQHFGDGTRLSIL.

CDR3 in DNA: TGTGCCAGCAGAGATGACAGGGGAACGTGGTATGGCTACACCTTC. Its protein is CASRDDRGTWYGYTF. This chain connects TRBV6-5 to TRBJ1-2, with TRBD1 matching 8 bases. Germline lookup yields CDR1 MNHEY and CDR2 SVGAGI. The length of the CDR3 is 15 residues. With V trimmed by 6 bases and J by 5 bases, 11 bases remained unmatched.

V is TRBV4-2 and J is TRBJ1-1; D not certain. This CDR3 comprises 14 residues. Trimming pared 0 bases from V and 7 bases from J, leaving 12 bases between. Germline loops: CDR1 LGHNA, CDR2 YNFKEQ. CDR3 protein: CASSQDLERVEAFF. The CDR3 DNA sequence: TGTGCCAGCAGCCAAGATCTCGAACGGGTTGAAGCTTTCTTT.

This rearrangement joins TRBV7-9 to TRBJ2-5, with 9 bases fitting TRBD1. V was pared by 4 bases and J by 5 bases, with 8 bases of the junction left unmatched. Germline-derived CDR1 and CDR2 are SEHNR and FQNEAQ (reference sequence). The CDR3 totals 15 residues. The CDR3 is CASSSGTGRGETQYF. CDR3 in DNA: TGTGCCAGCAGCTCCGGGACAGGGAGGGGGGAGACCCAGTACTTC.

The chain recombines TRBV9 with TRBJ2-2, with D unresolved. From germline, CDR1 is SGDLS and CDR2 YYNGEE. The CDR3 loop spans 16 amino acids. Trimming removed 1 base at V and 4 bases at J, with 14 bases between. The CDR3 nucleotides are TGTGCCAGCAGCGTAACATCGAGGAAAACCACCGGGGAGCTGTTTTTT. This translates into CASSVTSRKTTGELFF.

This chain uses TRBV7-2 with TRBJ1-5; the D is unclear. CDR3 size: 15 residues. Looked up from germline, CDR1 is SGHTA and CDR2 is FQGNSA. Deletions cut 1 base from V and 3 bases from J, with 10 bases between. The DNA of the CDR3 is TGTGCCAGCAGCTTAGACGGTCTCGACAATCAGCCCCAGCATTTT. The encoded protein is CASSLDGLDNQPQHF.

The V call is TRBV5-6, the J call TRBJ2-7; perhaps TRBD1 as D (6 bases). V shed 0 bases and J shed 4 bases, with 14 bases lying between them. This CDR3 spans 15 amino acids. CDR1 SGHDT and CDR2 YYEEEE come from the germline V gene. Here the CDR3 DNA reads TGTGCCAGCAGCTTGGCAGGGGTGGGGCCATACGAGCAGTACTTC. It specifies CASSLAGVGPYEQYF.

V gene TRBV6-5 combines with J gene TRBJ2-7, with D possibly TRBD1 on 5 matching bases. V shed 3 bases and J shed 2 bases, with 8 bases lying between them. This CDR3 spans 13 amino acids. Germline CDR1 reads MNHEY; CDR2 reads SVGAGI. CDR3 DNA: TGTGCCAGCAGTTATAGGGGCCCCTACGAGCAGTACTTC. It is translated as CASSYRGPYEQYF.

This clone has just one count. The chain is built from TRBV9 and TRBJ2-7, with D tentatively TRBD2 (7 bases). CDR3 length: 15 amino acids. CDR1 and CDR2 from the germline V gene are SGDLS and YYNGEE. V dropped 0 bases and J dropped 3 bases, with 13 bases sitting between them. CDR3 nucleotide sequence: TGTGCCAGCAGCGTAGAGGAGGGGGGGCTCTACGAGCAGTACTTC. Translation: CASSVEEGGLYEQYF.

The chain is built from TRBV4-3 and TRBJ2-3; 9 bases are shared with TRBD1. With 4 bases clipped from V and 1 base from J, the junction kept 0 bases outside the gene matches. This CDR3 is 14 amino acids long. CDR1 and CDR2 from the germline V gene are LGHNA and YSLEER. CDR3 in amino acids: CASSRDRGTDTQYF. Here the CDR3 DNA reads TGCGCCAGCAGCCGGGACAGGGGCACAGATACGCAGTATTTT.

The CDR3 DNA follows: TGTGCCAGCAGTGAGCGCGGACTTGCCGCCTACGAGCAGTACTTC. This codes for CASSERGLAAYEQYF. The chain joins TRBV6-1 to TRBJ2-7; TRBD2 might be the D (5 bases). This CDR3 spans 15 amino acids. Looked up from germline, CDR1 is MNHNS and CDR2 is SASEGT. V dropped 3 bases and J dropped 2 bases, with 14 bases sitting between them.

The rearrangement uses TRBV28 and TRBJ2-1; perhaps TRBD1 as D (6 bases). Between the trimmed V and J ends, which lost 7 bases and 7 bases, there was a span of 17 bases. This CDR3 is 14 amino acids long. Germline-derived CDR1 and CDR2 are MDHEN and SYDVKM. The CDR3 DNA sequence: TGTGCCAGCACCTCCCATTGGGACAAGAATGAGCAGTTCTTC. This sequence encodes CASTSHWDKNEQFF.

V gene TRBV18 combines with J gene TRBJ1-2; TRBD1 matches 7 bases. This CDR3 has 15 amino acids. V lost 4 bases to trimming and J lost 0 bases; unmatched junction nucleotides: 5. CDR1 is KGHSH and CDR2 is LQKENI in the germline V gene. CDR3 region: CASSHNRGANYGYTF. CDR3 nucleotide sequence: TGTGCCAGCTCACACAACAGGGGAGCTAACTATGGCTACACCTTC.

The CDR3 DNA reads as TGCGCCAGCCTCTTAGGAGACACCGGGGAGCTGTTTTTT. Its translation: CASLLGDTGELFF. J is TRBJ2-2 and V is TRBV5-1, with D unclear. V lost 7 bases and J 3 bases, leaving 10 bases between the germline ends. Germline V gene data show CDR1 as SGHRS and CDR2 as YFSETQ. The CDR3 length is 13 residues.

The chain has TRBV6-5 and TRBJ2-1, with 8 positions matching TRBD1. V was pared by 5 bases and J by 4 bases, with 7 bases of the junction left unmatched. CDR3 length equals 15 residues. Germline CDR1 is MNHEY and CDR2 is SVGAGI. The CDR3 spells CASSKTGGQYNEQFF. The DNA of the CDR3 is TGTGCCAGCAGTAAAACAGGGGGTCAGTACAATGAGCAGTTCTTC.

This clone was counted once. The chain uses TRBV27 and TRBJ2-3, with a tentative D call TRBD2 (5 bases). V dropped 4 bases and J dropped 0 bases, with 17 bases sitting between them. This CDR3 is built from 17 residues. CDR1 and CDR2 from the germline V gene are MNHEY and SMNVEV (reference sequence). The CDR3 DNA sequence: TGTGCCAGCAGTTCACCCTCCGCCAGACTAAGCACAGATACGCAGTATTTT. It is translated as CASSSPSARLSTDTQYF.